Listed here are 26 T cell receptor beta chains from one sample, sequenced in a study of blood T cell repertoires in COVID-19. Generated by immunoSEQ multiplex PCR, the TCRdb table keeps only in-frame clones and is missing some. The sample includes approximately 390,000 clones, over 75% of them seen just once. Specimen: PBMCs or T cells enriched from blood (not recorded which). The receptors here all came from a woman in her forties with acute COVID-19.

The rearrangement joins TRBV6-5 to TRBJ1-2, with D possibly being TRBD1 (6 bases). The CDR3 has 15 residues. Germline V lookup: CDR1 MNHEY, CDR2 SVGAGI. Trimming removed 6 bases from V and 2 bases from J, with 16 bases in between. The DNA for the CDR3 is TGTGCCAGCAGAGACCTAAGAACAGGGAACTATGGCTACACCTTC. Amino acid sequence: CASRDLRTGNYGYTF.

The CDR3 loop reads CASSQESGTVMNTEAFF. The DNA of the CDR3 is TGTGCCAGCAGCCAAGAGTCCGGGACAGTTATGAACACTGAAGCTTTCTTT. The chain links TRBV4-2 to TRBJ1-1; 7 bases line up with TRBD1. The length of the CDR3 is 17 residues. The V and J ends lost 0 bases and 0 bases, in that order; junction bases with no gene match: 7. From germline, CDR1 is LGHNA and CDR2 YNFKEQ.

The chain is built from TRBV2 and TRBJ2-1; possible D gene TRBD2, 7 bases. Per the germline V gene, CDR1 is SNHLY and CDR2 is FYNNEI. The CDR3 spans 11 residues. Trimming pared 9 bases from V and 6 bases from J, leaving 9 bases between. As DNA, the CDR3 is TGTGCCAGAGGGGGGGGCAATGAGCAGTTCTTC. This gives the protein CARGGGNEQFF.

V and J are TRBV11-2 and TRBJ2-2; 12 nucleotides align to TRBD1. CDR3 length: 17 amino acids. The germline CDR1 and CDR2 sequences are SGHAT and FQNNGV. The V and J ends lost 3 bases and 4 bases, in that order; junction bases with no gene match: 6. As DNA, the CDR3 is TGTGCCAGCAGCTTGGGGACAGGGGGCGATGGCACCGGGGAGCTGTTTTTT. Its translation is CASSLGTGGDGTGELFF.

As regards this clone: The identical CDR3 is also encoded by other nucleotide sequences in the sample. The chain recombines TRBV19 with TRBJ2-5; 12 positions agree with TRBD1. CDR1 is LNHDA and CDR2 is SQIVND in the germline V gene (reference sequence). CDR3 size: 16 residues. V dropped 2 bases and J dropped 5; count of bases not matched to a gene: 6. CDR3: CASSISGQGAHETQYF. CDR3 DNA: TGTGCCAGTAGTATATCGGGACAGGGGGCGCACGAGACCCAGTACTTC. Together with reference TRBV19 and TRBJ2-5, the CDR3 gives the full variable domain: DGGITQSPKYLFRKEGQNVTLSCEQNLNHDAMYWYRQDPGQGLRLIYYSQIVNDFQKGDIAEGYSVSREKKESFPLTVTSAQKNPTAFYLCASSISGQGAHETQYFGPGTRLLVL.

The sample holds one count of this clone. V gene TRBV27 combines with J gene TRBJ2-7; 7 bases map to TRBD1. The CDR3 consists of 14 residues. CDR1 is MNHEY, CDR2 SMNVEV, per germline (reference sequence). J was trimmed by 0 bases and V by 6 bases; bases with no gene match: 5. CDR3 loop: CASRGQADSYEQYF. CDR3 DNA sequence: TGTGCCAGCAGAGGACAGGCAGACTCCTACGAGCAGTACTTC.

V and J are TRBV18 and TRBJ2-3, with 9 bases identical to TRBD2. The CDR3 is 17 residues long. V was clipped by 0 bases and J by 2 bases; unmatched bases: 6. From germline, CDR1 is KGHSH and CDR2 LQKENI. The CDR3, as DNA: TGTGCCAGCTCACCACCGTTAGCGGGGGCCATCACAGATACGCAGTATTTT. Protein: CASSPPLAGAITDTQYF.

The chain links TRBV9 to TRBJ2-2; 12 positions match TRBD2. CDR3 length: 18 residues. Germline V gene lookup returns CDR1 SGDLS and CDR2 YYNGEE. Trimming removed 4 bases from V and 4 bases from J; junction bases left unmatched: 11. CDR3 DNA sequence: TGTGCCAGCAGCTTTACTAGCGGGGGGCCCTTATTCACCGGGGAGCTGTTTTTT. Its translation is CASSFTSGGPLFTGELFF.

This chain uses TRBV7-2 with TRBJ2-3, with TRBD2 identical over 11 bases. Trimming at V came to 4 bases and at J to 5 bases, leaving 5 bases not matched to a gene. Per the germline V gene, CDR1 is SGHTA and CDR2 is FQGNSA. The CDR3 loop spans 15 amino acids. CDR3 amino acids: CASSSIAGGGDTQYF. In DNA form, the CDR3 reads TGTGCCAGCAGCTCAATAGCGGGGGGGGGAGATACGCAGTATTTT. Looking up the rest from reference TRBV7-2 and TRBJ2-3 gives the full variable domain: GAGVSQSPSNKVTEKGKDVELRCDPISGHTALYWYRQSLGQGLEFLIYFQGNSAPDKSGLPSDRFSAERTGGSVSTLTIQRTQQEDSAVYLCASSSIAGGGDTQYFGPGTRLTVL.

This sequence joins TRBV11-2 and TRBJ2-1, with D perhaps matching TRBD2 (6 bases). The V end lost 6 bases, the J end lost 7 bases, and 10 bases lay between the germline ends. Germline assignment: CDR1 SGHAT and CDR2 FQNNGV. The CDR3 has 12 residues. CDR3 loop: CASRQAGNEQFF. CDR3 coding DNA: TGTGCCAGCAGACAGGCGGGGAATGAGCAGTTCTTC.

This clone was seen a few times. The genes are TRBV5-4 and TRBJ2-7; 8 nucleotides agree with TRBD1. With V trimmed by 4 bases and J by 3 bases, 6 bases remained unmatched. Per germline, CDR1 SGHNT and CDR2 YYREEE (reference sequence). The CDR3 is 14 residues long. In nucleotides, the CDR3 is TGTGCCAGCAGCCCCGACAGGGGTTTCTACGAGCAGTACTTC. As protein: CASSPDRGFYEQYF.

The J gene is TRBJ1-4, the V gene TRBV7-9; 9 bases are shared with TRBD1. The V gene's germline CDR1 is SEHNR and CDR2 FQNEAQ (reference sequence). This CDR3 is built from 14 residues. J gave up 8 bases and V 3 bases, and 4 bases lay outside the gene matches. Here the CDR3 DNA reads TGTGCCAGCAGCTTTGGGACAGGGCACGAAAAACTGTTTTTT. Its translation is CASSFGTGHEKLFF.

The V gene is TRBV11-2, the J gene TRBJ2-5, with 8 positions matching TRBD1. CDR1 is SGHAT and CDR2 is FQNNGV in the germline V gene. V was clipped by 5 bases and J by 2 bases; unmatched bases: 4. The CDR3 totals 14 residues. This CDR3 is CASSPRTGQETQYF. In DNA form, the CDR3 reads TGTGCCAGCAGCCCCCGGACAGGGCAAGAGACCCAGTACTTC.

The V call is TRBV19, the J call TRBJ2-3; 10 bases match TRBD2. Trimming cost V 8 bases and J 2 bases; bases outside gene matches: 13. The CDR3 is 17 amino acids. Germline lookup yields CDR1 LNHDA and CDR2 SQIVND (reference sequence). The CDR3 spells CASEDLAGATTTDTQYF. Written as DNA, the CDR3 is TGTGCCAGTGAGGACCTAGCGGGGGCCACAACCACAGATACGCAGTATTTT.

The rearrangement links TRBV19 to TRBJ2-7; tentatively, D is TRBD1 (6 bases). V dropped 3 bases and J dropped 6 bases, with 15 bases sitting between them. The CDR3 extends over 14 amino acids. Germline V CDR1 and CDR2: LNHDA, SQIVND (reference sequence). CDR3 nucleotides: TGTGCCAGTAGTATTCCAGGGGAGCAGGTCGAGCAGTACTTC. Amino acids: CASSIPGEQVEQYF. The full variable domain, rest sourced from reference TRBV19 and TRBJ2-7, is DGGITQSPKYLFRKEGQNVTLSCEQNLNHDAMYWYRQDPGQGLRLIYYSQIVNDFQKGDIAEGYSVSREKKESFPLTVTSAQKNPTAFYLCASSIPGEQVEQYFGPGTRLTVT.

The chain employs TRBV19 and TRBJ1-1; D unclear. Germline V CDR1 and CDR2: LNHDA, SQIVND (reference sequence). The CDR3 length is 15 residues. V was pared by 5 bases and J by 0 bases, with 13 bases between. The CDR3 region is CASSPLPVMNTEAFF. The CDR3 DNA sequence: TGTGCCAGTAGTCCCCTTCCAGTCATGAACACTGAAGCTTTCTTT.

The CDR3 protein is CASSSHQGRSNQPQHF. The CDR3 region has the DNA TGTGCCAGCAGTTCTCACCAGGGTCGGAGCAATCAGCCCCAGCATTTT. The chain joins TRBV6-6 to TRBJ1-5; the D gene is possibly TRBD1 (5 bases). The CDR3 is 16 amino acids. The germline V gene has CDR1 MNHNY and CDR2 SVGAGI (reference sequence). V lost 4 bases and J 1 base, leaving 14 bases between the germline ends.

J is TRBJ2-6 and V is TRBV7-9; 8 bases are a match to TRBD1. CDR1 SEHNR and CDR2 FQNEAQ come from the germline V gene (reference sequence). CDR3 length equals 19 residues. The V and J ends lost 1 base and 4 bases, in that order; junction bases with no gene match: 12. The CDR3 nucleotides are TGTGCCAGCAGCTTAGGCGCAGGGGGCAGTGCGCGAGGGGCCAACGTCCTGACTTTC. It encodes CASSLGAGGSARGANVLTF.

The chain links TRBV2 to TRBJ1-5; TRBD1 aligns across 7 bases. V dropped 1 base and J dropped 5; count of bases not matched to a gene: 5. The CDR3 has 15 amino acids. From germline, CDR1 is SNHLY and CDR2 FYNNEI. The CDR3 protein is CASSEEGGAYQPQHF. In DNA form, the CDR3 reads TGTGCCAGCAGTGAAGAAGGGGGCGCGTATCAGCCCCAGCATTTT.

The rearrangement uses TRBV5-4 and TRBJ2-5; 7 bases align to TRBD1. The CDR3 loop spans 14 amino acids. The germline gives CDR1 SGHNT, CDR2 YYREEE (reference sequence). The V segment lost 3 bases and the J segment 1 base; nucleotides outside the gene matches: 3. The CDR3 DNA reads TGTGCCAGCAGCTCCGGGACAGTCCAAGAGACCCAGTACTTC. This sequence encodes CASSSGTVQETQYF. Based on the CDR3 plus reference TRBV5-4 and TRBJ2-5, the full variable domain is ETGVTQSPTHLIKTRGQQVTLRCSSQSGHNTVSWYQQALGQGPQFIFQYYREEENGRGNFPPRFSGLQFPNYSSELNVNALELDDSALYLCASSSGTVQETQYFGPGTRLLVL.

The J gene is TRBJ2-3, the V gene TRBV9; 9 bases are a match to TRBD2. The V and J ends lost 2 bases and 3 bases, in that order; junction bases with no gene match: 7. The germline V gene has CDR1 SGDLS and CDR2 YYNGEE. This CDR3 comprises 16 residues. The CDR3 protein is CASSVRSSGVTDTQYF. The CDR3 DNA is TGTGCCAGCAGCGTGCGTTCTAGCGGGGTGACAGATACGCAGTATTTT.

The chain combines TRBV5-4 with TRBJ2-7; 10 bases line up with TRBD1. V shed 4 bases and J 2 bases; nucleotides not matched to a gene: 6. The CDR3 is 15 residues long. In germline, CDR1 is SGHNT, CDR2 YYREEE (reference sequence). CDR3 loop: CASSVDRGRTYEQYF. In nucleotides, the CDR3 is TGTGCCAGCAGCGTCGACAGGGGGCGCACCTACGAGCAGTACTTC.

The chain links TRBV18 to TRBJ1-4; no reliable D call. V gave up 4 bases and J gave up 8 bases, with 8 bases separating them. CDR3 length: 12 amino acids. CDR1 is KGHSH and CDR2 is LQKENI in the germline V gene. CDR3 sequence (DNA): TGTGCCAGCTCACGATCAGTCGAAAAACTGTTTTTT. Protein: CASSRSVEKLFF.

V and J are TRBV6-5 and TRBJ2-7; 10 nucleotides match TRBD1. The CDR3 has 15 residues. After removal of 0 bases from V and 3 bases from J, the junction contained 2 bases not matched to a gene. Germline V CDR1 and CDR2: MNHEY, SVGAGI. CDR3 protein: CASSYSGTGDYEQYF. The CDR3 DNA is TGTGCCAGCAGTTACTCGGGGACAGGGGACTACGAGCAGTACTTC.

This clone was found a few times. The CDR3 here is CASSIQSSSYNEQFF. The CDR3 DNA follows: TGTGCCAGCTCTATACAGAGTTCCTCCTACAATGAGCAGTTCTTC. The V gene is TRBV5-4, the J gene TRBJ2-1; no definite D call. Germline V gene lookup returns CDR1 SGHNT and CDR2 YYREEE (reference sequence). Trimming removed 7 bases from V and 0 bases from J, with 14 bases in between. This CDR3 spans 15 amino acids.

The V and J genes are TRBV19 and TRBJ1-1, with 10 bases fitting TRBD1. Trimming took 5 bases from V and 6 from J; bases not matched to a gene: 6. The V gene's germline CDR1 is LNHDA and CDR2 SQIVND (reference sequence). The CDR3 runs 14 residues. This chain's CDR3 is CASSVGQGIAEAFF. CDR3 in DNA: TGTGCCAGTAGTGTGGGACAGGGGATCGCTGAAGCTTTCTTT.